The rows below give T cell receptor beta chains drawn from one sample of a study of shared clonotypes between healthy human individuals. Some clones are missing from TCRdb's copy, which holds only in-frame ones; the method was immunoSEQ multiplex PCR. The repertoire has about 1 million clones, roughly 80% of them found once; the top ten carry roughly 1.4%. The source material was memory CD4+ T cells sorted from blood. The source is a man between 18 and 29 years old in good health. Each CDR3 is given with its conserved first and last residue. The D gene is left open where the match is weak. Rows may omit the clone size; those that give it use once, few, many or a size class.

J gene	clone size	V gene	D gene	CDR3 DNA	CDR3 protein
TRBJ1-4	many	TRBV6-1	TRBD1	TGTGCCAGCAGTGCTCTGACAGGGAATGAAAAACTGTTTTTT	CASSALTGNEKLFF
TRBJ1-2	few	TRBV2	.	TGTGCCAGCAGTCCCAGTAGTGGCCTGGGATATGGCTACACCTTC	CASSPSSGLGYGYTF
TRBJ1-2	.	TRBV4-1	.	TGCGCCAGCAGCCAAGAAGAAATGGCAGCAGTCTATGGCTACACCTTC	CASSQEEMAAVYGYTF
TRBJ2-7	.	TRBV7-8	.	TGTGCCAGCAGCCTTATTGCCCCCTTTTTGGGCCTCTACGAGCAGTACTTC	CASSLIAPFLGLYEQYF
TRBJ2-7	.	TRBV6-5	.	TGTGCCAGCAGTTACTCTAGGGCGGGTTACGAGCAGTACTTC	CASSYSRAGYEQYF
TRBJ2-7	.	TRBV5-1	TRBD1	TGCGCCAGCAGCTTGGGGACCCTACCCGGGACACAGGGGGAGCAGTACTTC	CASSLGTLPGTQGEQYF
TRBJ2-1	once	TRBV4-1	TRBD2	TGCGCCAGCAGCCGTGGACTAGCGGGAGGCCGTCTCAACAATGAGCAGTTCTTC	CASSRGLAGGRLNNEQFF
TRBJ1-6	.	TRBV28	.	TGTGCCAGCACCCAGGCTATACAACGTTCACCCCTCCACTTT	CASTQAIQRSPLHF
TRBJ2-4	.	TRBV10-1	TRBD2	TGCGCCAGCAGCGCTGGGACTAGCGGGAGGTCGGACATTCAGTACTTC	CASSAGTSGRSDIQYF
TRBJ1-1	.	TRBV16	.	TGTGCCAGCAGCCAATACAGTCTTCCCACTGAAGCTTTCTTT	CASSQYSLPTEAFF
TRBJ2-4	once	TRBV4-1	TRBD2	TGCGCCAGCAGCCAAGATAGCGGGAGCGGAAACATTCGGTACTTC	CASSQDSGSGNIRYF
TRBJ2-7	.	TRBV7-2	.	TGTGCCAGCAGCTCCACCGGGACTGAATACGAGCAGTACTTC	CASSSTGTEYEQYF
TRBJ1-2	few	TRBV5-4	.	TGTGCCAGCAGCTTGGGAGGGCGCGATGGCTACACCTTC	CASSLGGRDGYTF
TRBJ2-2	few	TRBV18	TRBD1	TGTGCCAGCTCACCGTTGCTTGGACAGGCGAACACCGGGGAGCTGTTTTTT	CASSPLLGQANTGELFF
TRBJ1-4	.	TRBV5-1	.	TGCGCCAGCAGCTTGGCTCGGGGCCTCAGTGAAAAACTGTTTTTT	CASSLARGLSEKLFF
TRBJ1-6	.	TRBV27	.	TGTGCCAGCACCTTAGGGGAGGGGTTGGGTTCACCCCTCCACTTT	CASTLGEGLGSPLHF
TRBJ2-7	.	TRBV9	.	TGTGCCAGCAGCGTAGGGGGATCGTACTCCTACGAGCAGTACTTC	CASSVGGSYSYEQYF
TRBJ2-1	few	TRBV9	TRBD2	TGTGCCAGCAGCGTAGGACTAGCGGGGACCGGGACCGAGCAGTTCTTC	CASSVGLAGTGTEQFF
TRBJ2-7	.	TRBV10-3	TRBD2	TGTGCCATCAGTGAGTCGACTTTGGGACTAGCTCCCGAGCAGTACTTC	CAISESTLGLAPEQYF
TRBJ2-5	.	TRBV5-4	TRBD1	TGTGCCAGCAGCTCTACCGGGACAGGGATAGAGACCCAGTACTTC	CASSSTGTGIETQYF
TRBJ1-5	.	TRBV5-6	.	TGTGCCAGCAGCCAGGAGGGTTCGGGGGCGGGAAATCAGCCCCAGCATTTT	CASSQEGSGAGNQPQHF
TRBJ2-7	.	TRBV6-6	TRBD1	TGTGCCAGCAGAACCGGGACAGGTTCCTACGAGCAGTACTTC	CASRTGTGSYEQYF
TRBJ2-1	.	TRBV13	TRBD2	TGTGCCAGCAGCAAAGTAGGCTATAGCGGGAGGGGTGACAATGAGCAGTTCTTC	CASSKVGYSGRGDNEQFF
TRBJ1-2	few	TRBV27	.	TGTGCCAGCAGTCCCCTTGAGGCAGGAAAACACTATGGCTACACCTTC	CASSPLEAGKHYGYTF
TRBJ2-5	few	TRBV7-7	.	TGTGCTAGCAGCTTTCGGAAATGGGAGACCCAGTACTTC	CASSFRKWETQYF
TRBJ2-1	once	TRBV7-2	TRBD2	TGTGCCAGCAGCTCGCCCGGGACTAGCGGAGGGGCCTACAATGAGCAGTTCTTC	CASSSPGTSGGAYNEQFF
TRBJ1-6	.	TRBV4-1	.	TGCGCCAGCAGCCAAGATCCCCCACCCTTAACAGGGTTCGATTCACCCCTCCACTTT	CASSQDPPPLTGFDSPLHF
TRBJ1-3	.	TRBV6-6	.	TGTGCCAGCAGTTGGGAGATGTTCGAAGGAAACACCATATATTTT	CASSWEMFEGNTIYF
TRBJ2-7	.	TRBV2	.	TGTGCCAGCAGTGCAGGGGAAAAGTACGAGCAGTACTTC	CASSAGEKYEQYF
TRBJ1-2	.	TRBV11-2	TRBD1	TGTGCCAGCAGGCGTCTGGGACAGGGGGCGGTTGGCTACACCTTC	CASRRLGQGAVGYTF
TRBJ1-2	once	TRBV6-5	TRBD1	TGTGCCAGCAGCCTCACCTCCCCCACAGGGGTCTACACCTTC	CASSLTSPTGVYTF
TRBJ2-7	.	TRBV30	.	TGTGCCTGGGGCAGGGTCGCCTTCGACGAGCAGTACTTC	CAWGRVAFDEQYF
TRBJ1-6	.	TRBV5-1	.	TGCGCCAGCAGCCCATTGACACAGCCTAGCTTCTCCTATAATTCACCCCTCCACTTT	CASSPLTQPSFSYNSPLHF
TRBJ2-7	.	TRBV14	.	TGTGCCAGCAGCCAAGAATCAGGGAGGGAGCAGTACTTC	CASSQESGREQYF
TRBJ1-3	few	TRBV6-6	.	TGTGCCAGCAAAGAGCAGGCTGCCAACTCTGGAAACACCATATATTTT	CASKEQAANSGNTIYF
TRBJ1-4	.	TRBV5-1	TRBD1	TGCGCCAGCACCCCCGACGGACAGGGGGGTGAAAAACTGTTTTTT	CASTPDGQGGEKLFF
TRBJ2-7	.	TRBV11-2	TRBD2	TGTGCCAGCACCCGGACTAGCGGAGCGTACGAGCAGTACTTC	CASTRTSGAYEQYF
TRBJ2-7	.	TRBV5-4	.	TGTGCCAGCAGCTTTACCGGGACGGCCTCCTACGAGCAGTACTTC	CASSFTGTASYEQYF
TRBJ1-1	.	TRBV27	TRBD1	TGTGCCAGCAGTTTAAGGGACAGGGGCACTGAAGCTTTCTTT	CASSLRDRGTEAFF
TRBJ1-1	many	TRBV5-1	.	TGCGCCAGCAGTGAGACGACGGGTAGGAACACTGAAGCTTTCTTT	CASSETTGRNTEAFF
TRBJ2-6	.	TRBV13	TRBD1	TGTGCCAGCAGCCTAAACGGACAGGGGGCAGGGGCCAACGTCCTGACTTTC	CASSLNGQGAGANVLTF
TRBJ1-3	.	TRBV19	.	TGTGCCAGTAGTACCCGTCAGGGTAGCTCACAGAACACCATATATTTT	CASSTRQGSSQNTIYF
TRBJ2-7	.	TRBV29-1	.	TGCCACGCCGGCCAGGGTAACGAGCAGTACTTC	CHAGQGNEQYF
TRBJ1-4	many	TRBV2	TRBD1	TGTGCCAGCAGCCTTGGGACAGTCATTGAGGGTGGGAAACTGTTTTTT	CASSLGTVIEGGKLFF
TRBJ2-7	.	TRBV30	TRBD2	TGTGCCTGGAGCGCCGCTAGCGGGGGAGGAAAGTACTTC	CAWSAASGGGKYF
TRBJ1-3	.	TRBV30	.	TGTGCCTGGAGTGTTGGCCGCTCTGGAAACACCATATATTTT	CAWSVGRSGNTIYF
TRBJ2-7	.	TRBV6-5	TRBD1	TGTGCCAGCAGTTACCGGACAGGGGGTGGGAACGAGCAGTACTTC	CASSYRTGGGNEQYF
TRBJ1-5	.	TRBV2	.	TGTGCCAGCAGGGACAGTAGCAATCAGCCCCAGCATTTT	CASRDSSNQPQHF
TRBJ2-7	.	TRBV29-1	.	TGCAGCGTTGAAAAGGGACAAACGAGCGAGCAGTACTTC	CSVEKGQTSEQYF
TRBJ2-7	.	TRBV5-1	.	TGCGCCAGCAGCTTGAGCCCAGGGGGGCGCGGCTACGAGCAGTACTTC	CASSLSPGGRGYEQYF
TRBJ2-6	.	TRBV7-2	.	TGTGCCAGCAGCCCCGCACGCATCTCTGGGGCCAACGTCCTGACTTTC	CASSPARISGANVLTF
TRBJ2-3	.	TRBV4-2	TRBD1	TGTGCCAGCAGCTTCGGGACAGGTATGACAGATACGCAGTATTTT	CASSFGTGMTDTQYF
TRBJ1-2	.	TRBV9	.	TGTGCCAGCAGCGTGGACGCTTCCTATGGCTACACCTTC	CASSVDASYGYTF
TRBJ2-7	.	TRBV5-4	.	TGTGCCAGCAGCCCCCAGACAGGAGCCTCCTACGAGCAGTACTTC	CASSPQTGASYEQYF
TRBJ2-7	.	TRBV5-1	TRBD1	TGCGCCAGCAGCTCGTGGGACAGCTCCTCGAGGGAGCAGTACTTC	CASSSWDSSSREQYF
TRBJ2-1	.	TRBV18	.	TGTGCCAGCTCACCACCACTAGTAACCCTTTTCAATGAGCAGTTCTTC	CASSPPLVTLFNEQFF
TRBJ2-3	.	TRBV5-1	TRBD1	TGCGCCAGCAGCTTGGGACAGGGTGCTAGCACAGATACGCAGTATTTT	CASSLGQGASTDTQYF
TRBJ2-4	.	TRBV5-6	.	TGTGCCAGCAGCTTGTTATTGGGGCAGCAAAACATTCAGTACTTC	CASSLLLGQQNIQYF
TRBJ1-1	.	TRBV14	TRBD1	TGTGCCAGCAGCCTTTTAGGCCAGGCAGGGGGACGGAACACTGAAGCTTTCTTT	CASSLLGQAGGRNTEAFF
TRBJ1-2	.	TRBV7-8	TRBD1	TGTGCCAGCAGCCCCTCCGGACAGGGGCACTATGGCTACACCTTC	CASSPSGQGHYGYTF